One and the same sample provided the 22 T cell receptor beta chains below, sequenced in a study of blood T cell repertoires in COVID-19. The protocol was immunoSEQ multiplex PCR, while the TCRdb copy is restricted to in-frame clones and leaves out a portion. The repertoire holds about 80,000 clones, with 78% as singletons. What was sequenced was peripheral blood. The receptors were gathered from a human donor in a cohort sampled during active COVID-19.

V is TRBV6-6 and J is TRBJ2-1; TRBD1 is a possible D gene (5 bases). The CDR3 runs 13 residues. Trimming shortened V by 4 bases and J by 10 bases, and 14 bases separated the two germline ends. CDR1 MNHNY and CDR2 SVGAGI come from the germline V gene (reference sequence). This CDR3 is CASSFARVEEQFF. The DNA of the CDR3 is TGTGCCAGCAGTTTTGCCAGGGTGGAGGAGCAGTTCTTC.

The chain couples TRBV5-4 to TRBJ1-2; D unclear. Germline V gene data show CDR1 as SGHNT and CDR2 as YYREEE (reference sequence). The V gene lost 0 bases and the J gene lost 4 bases, with 16 bases spanning the gap. CDR3 length: 16 residues. The CDR3 spells CASSLASDYFLYGYTF. The DNA for the CDR3 is TGTGCCAGCAGCTTGGCCAGTGACTACTTTCTCTATGGCTACACCTTC.

As to this clone: A much bigger clone sits one base away, suggesting this may be a read error. The chain recombines TRBV6-6 with TRBJ1-1, with 8 bases matching TRBD1. J gave up 1 base and V 8 bases, and 0 bases lay outside the gene matches. Germline V CDR1 and CDR2: MNHNY, SVGAGI (reference sequence). There are 12 residues in the CDR3. The CDR3 region is CASGQGNTEAFF. In DNA, the CDR3 is TGTGCCAGCGGACAGGGGAACACTGAAGCTTTCTTT.

The chain carries TRBV3-1 (or the pseudogene TRBV3-2) and TRBJ1-2; D gene unclear. Germline lookup yields CDR1 LGHDT and CDR2 YNNKEL (reference sequence). V was clipped by 4 bases and J by 4 bases, with 10 bases between them. The CDR3 has 13 residues. CDR3 amino acids: CASSLGPSYGYTF. CDR3 nucleotides: TGTGCCAGCAGCCTCGGTCCATCCTATGGCTACACCTTC.

The chain recombines TRBV11-2 with TRBJ2-1; 10 nucleotides line up with TRBD2. V lost 4 bases and J lost 7; bases outside the gene matches: 4. Germline lookup yields CDR1 SGHAT and CDR2 FQNNGV. The CDR3 has 14 residues. CDR3: CASSSLAGANEQFF. CDR3 sequence (DNA): TGTGCCAGCAGCTCGCTAGCGGGAGCAAATGAGCAGTTCTTC.

The chain links TRBV19 to TRBJ2-3; 9 bases agree with TRBD2. There are 16 residues in the CDR3. Germline-derived CDR1 and CDR2 are LNHDA and SQIVND (reference sequence). The V and J ends lost 5 bases and 2 bases, in that order; junction bases with no gene match: 8. The CDR3 bases are TGTGCCAGTAGTCCCCTGGGACTAGCAGTCACAGATACGCAGTATTTT. The encoded protein is CASSPLGLAVTDTQYF.

V is TRBV6-5 and J is TRBJ1-2, with TRBD1 as a possible D gene (6 bases). Germline V gene sequence: CDR1 MNHEY, CDR2 SVGAGI. The CDR3 runs to 15 residues. Trimming removed 0 bases from V and 7 bases from J, with 15 bases in between. CDR3 residues: CASSYSSRDTGGYTF. CDR3 coding DNA: TGTGCCAGCAGTTACTCGAGTCGGGACACGGGTGGCTACACCTTC.

In DNA form, the CDR3 reads TGTGCCAGCAGCGGAAGACAGGACTACGAGCAGTACTTC. Its protein product is CASSGRQDYEQYF. The chain couples TRBV7-8 to TRBJ2-7, with D perhaps matching TRBD1 (6 bases). The germline V and J ends were trimmed by 5 bases and 3 bases, with 11 bases remaining between them. The CDR3 is 13 amino acids. The germline V gene encodes CDR1 SGHVS and CDR2 FQNEAQ.

This clone was seen only a few times. This rearrangement joins TRBV6-5 to TRBJ1-4; D unclear. Germline CDR1 is MNHEY and CDR2 is SVGAGI. Trimming took off 7 bases at V and 7 bases at J, with 16 bases between the two ends. The CDR3 extends over 14 amino acids. This chain's CDR3 is CASTTLTGVEKLFF. The CDR3 bases are TGTGCCAGCACCACCCTGACCGGGGTTGAAAAACTGTTTTTT.

The rearrangement uses TRBV28 and TRBJ1-2; D possibly corresponds to TRBD1 (5 bases). In germline, CDR1 is MDHEN, CDR2 SYDVKM. The CDR3 runs to 16 residues. V was clipped by 6 bases and J by 4 bases, with 21 bases between them. The CDR3 coding sequence is TGTGCCAGCAGGGGAGGGGCGGGCAGTACTTCCTATGGCTACACCTTC. Its protein is CASRGGAGSTSYGYTF.

This chain joins TRBV24-1 and TRBJ1-2; 7 nucleotides line up with TRBD1. Germline assignment: CDR1 KGHDR and CDR2 SFDVKD. The CDR3 runs 14 residues. V was pared by 1 base and J by 6 bases, with 4 bases of the junction left unmatched. The CDR3 spells CATSDFDRVHGYTF. The CDR3 nucleotides are TGTGCCACCAGTGATTTCGACAGGGTCCATGGCTACACCTTC.

The rearrangement links TRBV10-1 to TRBJ2-3, with 10 bases aligning to TRBD1. This CDR3 spans 14 amino acids. V was clipped by 4 bases and J by 4 bases; unmatched bases: 2. Germline lookup yields CDR1 WNHNN and CDR2 SYGVQD (reference sequence). The CDR3 sequence: CASSGQGAADTQYF. The CDR3, as DNA: TGCGCCAGCAGTGGACAGGGGGCGGCAGATACGCAGTATTTT.

The chain couples TRBV6-5 to TRBJ1-5; 9 bases fit TRBD1. This CDR3 region has 15 residues. The V and J ends lost 5 bases and 4 bases, in that order; junction bases with no gene match: 6. Germline values: CDR1 MNHEY, CDR2 SVGAGI. The CDR3 nucleotides are TGTGCCAGCAGTCGTCGGACAGGGGCAAATCAGCCCCAGCATTTT. It translates to CASSRRTGANQPQHF.

The chain combines TRBV4-1 with TRBJ2-1; 9 bases are shared with TRBD2. The CDR3 contains 17 residues. Trimming removed 3 bases from V and 7 bases from J; junction bases left unmatched: 13. The germline gives CDR1 MGHRA, CDR2 YSYEKL. In DNA form, the CDR3 reads TGCGCCAGCAGCCAGGGGCGGGGGGGGCGTAGAGGGAATGAGCAGTTCTTC. Amino acid sequence: CASSQGRGGRRGNEQFF.

This rearrangement joins TRBV19 to TRBJ2-1; D is possibly TRBD2 (7 bases). Germline V gene lookup returns CDR1 LNHDA and CDR2 SQIVND (reference sequence). There are 13 residues in the CDR3. Trimming removed 6 bases from V and 9 bases from J, with 15 bases in between. The CDR3 loop reads CASRGPGGPEQFF. The CDR3 coding sequence is TGTGCCAGTAGGGGTCCGGGGGGCCCTGAGCAGTTCTTC.

This clone has a single count. V is TRBV11-1 and J is TRBJ2-3, with D uncertain. The CDR3 runs 13 residues. V was clipped by 2 bases and J by 0 bases, with 3 bases between them. Per the germline V gene, CDR1 is SGHAT and CDR2 is FQDESV (reference sequence). CDR3 in DNA: TGTGCCAGCAGCTTACCAAGCACAGATACGCAGTATTTT. This translates into CASSLPSTDTQYF.

CDR3 sequence reads: CASSFQAGYYDEQFF. In DNA, the CDR3 is TGTGCCAGCAGCTTTCAAGCGGGATATTACGATGAGCAGTTCTTC. The chain couples TRBV7-2 to TRBJ2-1; 7 nucleotides align to TRBD2. The CDR3 has 15 amino acids. Germline loops: CDR1 SGHTA, CDR2 FQGNSA. J lost 8 bases, V lost 3 bases, and 10 bases had no gene match.

Here the CDR3 reads CASSQSQGRVGGELFF. DNA of the CDR3: TGCGCCAGCAGTCAGTCACAGGGTCGGGTCGGCGGGGAGCTGTTTTTT. The chain joins TRBV23-1 to TRBJ2-2; D is perhaps TRBD1 (6 bases). TRBV23-1 is an open reading frame, and its role is uncertain. The CDR3 is 16 amino acids. Trimming left V 3 bases short and J 7 bases short, with 18 bases between.

J is TRBJ1-5 and V is TRBV2; 7 positions match TRBD1. This CDR3 is built from 14 residues. The J segment lost 7 bases and the V segment lost 6 bases, leaving 9 bases of the junction unmatched. Germline V gene sequence: CDR1 SNHLY, CDR2 FYNNEI. CDR3 protein: CASRETGQQQPQHF. CDR3 coding DNA: TGTGCCAGCAGAGAGACAGGGCAGCAGCAGCCCCAGCATTTT.

The CDR3 here is CASSPSGRDNEQFF. The CDR3 nucleotides read TGTGCCAGCAGCCCCAGCGGGAGGGACAATGAGCAGTTCTTC. The chain links TRBV7-3 to TRBJ2-1, with 10 positions matching TRBD2. The germline CDR1 and CDR2 sequences are SGHTA and FQGTGA. After removal of 5 bases from V and 5 bases from J, the junction contained 3 bases not matched to a gene. This CDR3 is built from 14 residues.

The CDR3 DNA sequence: TGTGCCACCAGCGCAGGCCACCATCAGCCCCAGCATTTT. This codes for CATSAGHHQPQHF. The chain joins TRBV15 to TRBJ1-5, with unresolved D. V lost 5 bases to trimming and J lost 5 bases, with 10 bases between them. The CDR3 loop spans 13 amino acids. CDR1 is LNHNV and CDR2 is YYDKDF in the germline V gene (reference sequence).

V and J are TRBV18 and TRBJ1-4; D gene uncertain. In germline, CDR1 is KGHSH, CDR2 LQKENI. V shed 4 bases and J shed 6 bases, with 12 bases lying between them. The CDR3 is 14 residues long. CDR3 sequence reads: CASSRRREDEKLFF. The CDR3 region has the DNA TGTGCCAGCTCACGCCGAAGAGAGGATGAAAAACTGTTTTTT.